The clone carrying this T cell receptor (beta chain) was seen only once. Its antigen is undetermined. Produced via immunoSEQ multiplex PCR; TCRdb's table is partial and in-frame only. Of some 160,000 clones listed, approximately 91% are singletons. This CDR3 has 11 amino acids. CDR1 and CDR2 from the germline V gene are LNHDA and SQIVND (reference sequence). Deletions cut 1 base from V and 11 bases from J, with 6 bases between. The sample belongs to a study of T cell responses to AZD1222 COVID-19 vaccine. Broader study findings: At baseline, seropositivity was found in only a handful of AZD1222 recipients. Nearly half of spike-specific TCRs reportedly go after variant regions that carry no mutations. Spike regions recognized by vaccine-associated CD4 TCRs spanned the protein, led by 160-218 and 743-854.

The receptor's source is an adult who received the AZD1222 COVID-19 vaccine. The genes are TRBV19 and TRBJ1-5; no clear D gene. This material consisted of peripheral blood, taken 28 days after the second AZD1222 dose. The CDR3 is CASSIGEAQHF. The CDR3 DNA reads TGTGCCAGTAGTATAGGTGAAGCCCAGCATTTT.